A single sample is the source of the 11 T cell receptor beta chains below, sequenced in a study of blood T cell repertoires in COVID-19. This table comes from immunoSEQ multiplex PCR, and its TCRdb copy is limited to in-frame clones, with some not included. Among under 250,000 clones listed, approximately 90% were seen once. Sequencing was done on a sample of peripheral blood. The receptors originated from a young man with COVID-19, enrolled during active disease.

The CDR3 coding sequence is TGTGCCAGCAGCTTGGACAGGAGAGGGCTTAACTATGGCTACACCTTC. It is translated as CASSLDRRGLNYGYTF. V and J are TRBV13 and TRBJ1-2, with 7 bases identical to TRBD1. CDR1 is PRHDT and CDR2 is FYEKMQ in the germline V gene (reference sequence). The CDR3 covers 16 residues. J lost 1 base, V lost 3 bases, and 8 bases had no gene match.

V is TRBV7-2 and J is TRBJ2-2; the D gene is possibly TRBD1 (5 bases). Trimming left V 1 base short and J 6 bases short, with 18 bases between. The CDR3 contains 17 residues. From germline, CDR1 is SGHTA and CDR2 FQGNSA. The CDR3 nucleotides read TGTGCCAGCAGCTTAGAAATATGGCAGGGAACGGCCGGGGAGCTGTTTTTT. Translating gives CASSLEIWQGTAGELFF.

The chain joins TRBV9 to TRBJ2-1, with D unresolved. The CDR3 contains 12 residues. Germline CDR1 reads SGDLS; CDR2 reads YYNGEE. The V end was cut by 1 base, the J end by 8 bases, with 7 bases between. The CDR3 DNA reads as TGTGCCAGCAGCGTACAGTTCCATGAGCAGTTCTTC. Residues: CASSVQFHEQFF.

This rearrangement joins TRBV6-6 to TRBJ1-2; D is ambiguous. CDR1 is MNHNY and CDR2 is SVGAGI in the germline V gene (reference sequence). This CDR3 is 12 amino acids long. With 5 bases removed from V and 3 bases from J, the gap between germline ends came to 7 bases. The DNA for the CDR3 is TGTGCCAGCAGTCGATCCTACTATGGCTACACCTTC. Its protein is CASSRSYYGYTF.

V is TRBV11-2 and J is TRBJ1-6; 8 bases map to TRBD1. Germline V gene data show CDR1 as SGHAT and CDR2 as FQNNGV. The CDR3 covers 15 residues. The V and J ends lost 5 bases and 7 bases, in that order; junction bases with no gene match: 7. CDR3 sequence (DNA): TGTGCCAGCAGCCTAGGGACAGGAGGCAATTCACCCCTCCACTTT. Amino acid sequence: CASSLGTGGNSPLHF.

The chain's CDR3 is CSVGGGLPNYGYTF. CDR3 sequence (DNA): TGCAGCGTTGGGGGGGGACTCCCTAACTATGGCTACACCTTC. The chain links TRBV29-1 to TRBJ1-2; maybe TRBD1 (5 bases). Germline-derived CDR1 and CDR2 are SQVTM and ANQGSEA. The CDR3 runs to 14 residues. V gave up 4 bases and J gave up 0 bases, with 12 bases separating them.

This sequence joins TRBV4-1 and TRBJ2-7, with 7 bases fitting TRBD2. Germline values: CDR1 MGHRA, CDR2 YSYEKL. The CDR3 is 15 amino acids. Losses at the gene ends were 2 bases for V and 3 bases for J; bases not matched to a gene: 7. This CDR3 is CASSQTGGQGYEQYF. CDR3 in DNA: TGCGCCAGCAGCCAAACGGGAGGTCAGGGCTACGAGCAGTACTTC.

The rearrangement uses TRBV2 and TRBJ2-7, with 8 bases lining up with TRBD1. CDR3 length: 13 residues. Germline V lookup: CDR1 SNHLY, CDR2 FYNNEI. V dropped 8 bases and J dropped 6; count of bases not matched to a gene: 9. CDR3 in amino acids: CASGRTGLREQYF. The CDR3 region has the DNA TGTGCCAGCGGGAGGACAGGGCTTCGCGAGCAGTACTTC.

V usage is TRBV6-2 or TRBV6-3 and J usage is TRBJ1-2; 7 bases line up with TRBD1. The J segment lost 8 bases and the V segment lost 4 bases, leaving 13 bases of the junction unmatched. The CDR3 is 15 amino acids. The germline gives CDR1 MNHEY, CDR2 SVGEGT. The CDR3 DNA is TGTGCCAGCAGTTTTAAGACAGGGACCTCCGGGGGCTACACCTTC. Translated, it gives CASSFKTGTSGGYTF.

This sequence joins TRBV18 and TRBJ1-4; no firm D call. The CDR3 is made up of 16 amino acids. The V end lost 1 base, the J end lost 5 bases, and 14 bases lay between the germline ends. Germline values: CDR1 KGHSH, CDR2 LQKENI. The chain's CDR3 is CASSPQSSRLNEKLFF. CDR3 in DNA: TGTGCCAGCTCACCACAATCTTCCAGGCTCAATGAAAAACTGTTTTTT. The full variable domain, its missing parts supplied by reference TRBV18 and TRBJ1-4, is NAGVMQNPRHLVRRRGQEARLRCSPMKGHSHVYWYRQLPEEGLKFMVYLQKENIIDESGMPKERFSAEFPKEGPSILRIQQVVRGDSAAYFCASSPQSSRLNEKLFFGSGTQLSVL.

This rearrangement joins TRBV5-1 to TRBJ2-5; D gene uncertain. The germline V gene has CDR1 SGHRS and CDR2 YFSETQ. The CDR3 loop spans 13 amino acids. The V gene lost 0 bases and the J gene lost 1 base, with 4 bases spanning the gap. In nucleotides, the CDR3 is TGCGCCAGCAGCTTGGCTAGCCAAGAGACCCAGTACTTC. This encodes CASSLASQETQYF.